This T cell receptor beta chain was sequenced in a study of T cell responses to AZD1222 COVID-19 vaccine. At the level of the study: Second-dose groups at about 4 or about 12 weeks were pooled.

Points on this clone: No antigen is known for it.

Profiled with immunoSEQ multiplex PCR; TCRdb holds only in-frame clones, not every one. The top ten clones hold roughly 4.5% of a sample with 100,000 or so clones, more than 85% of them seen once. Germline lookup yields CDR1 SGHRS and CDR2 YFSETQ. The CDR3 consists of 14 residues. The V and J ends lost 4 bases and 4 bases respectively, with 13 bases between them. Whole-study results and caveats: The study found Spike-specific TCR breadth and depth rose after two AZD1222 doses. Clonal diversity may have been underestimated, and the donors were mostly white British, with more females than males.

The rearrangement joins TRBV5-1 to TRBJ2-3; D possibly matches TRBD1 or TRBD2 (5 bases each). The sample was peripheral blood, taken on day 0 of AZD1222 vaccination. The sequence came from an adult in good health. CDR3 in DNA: TGCGCCAGCAGCGGGGGAAGTATAGCAGATACGCAGTATTTT. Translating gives CASSGGSIADTQYF.